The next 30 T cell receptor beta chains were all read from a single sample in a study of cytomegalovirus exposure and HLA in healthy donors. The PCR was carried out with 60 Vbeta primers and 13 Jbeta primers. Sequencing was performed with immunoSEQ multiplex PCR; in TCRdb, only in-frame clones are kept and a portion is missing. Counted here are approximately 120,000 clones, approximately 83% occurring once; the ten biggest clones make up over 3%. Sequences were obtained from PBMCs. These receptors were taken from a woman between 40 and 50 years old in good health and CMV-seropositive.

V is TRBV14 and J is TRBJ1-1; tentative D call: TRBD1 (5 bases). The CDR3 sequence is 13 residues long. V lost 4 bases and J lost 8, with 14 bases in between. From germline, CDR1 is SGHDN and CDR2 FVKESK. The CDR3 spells CASSLPGGREAFF. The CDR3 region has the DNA TGTGCCAGCAGCCTCCCGGGGGGGAGAGAAGCTTTCTTT.

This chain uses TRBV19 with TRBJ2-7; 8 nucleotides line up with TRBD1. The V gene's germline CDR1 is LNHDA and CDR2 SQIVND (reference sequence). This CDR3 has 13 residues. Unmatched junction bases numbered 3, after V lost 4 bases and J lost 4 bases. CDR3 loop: CASSKDRGYEQYF. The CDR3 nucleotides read TGTGCCAGTAGTAAAGACAGGGGATACGAGCAGTACTTC.

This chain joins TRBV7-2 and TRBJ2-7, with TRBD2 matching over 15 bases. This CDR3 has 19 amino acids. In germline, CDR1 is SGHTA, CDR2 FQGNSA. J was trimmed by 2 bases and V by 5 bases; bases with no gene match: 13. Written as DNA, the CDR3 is TGTGCCAGCAGCCCGAGGGGACTAGCGGGAGGACCAACCGCCTACGAGCAGTACTTC. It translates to CASSPRGLAGGPTAYEQYF.

In DNA, the CDR3 is TGCAGCGTTGACCTCAATGAGCAGTTCTTC. Residues: CSVDLNEQFF. J is TRBJ2-1 and V is TRBV29-1; D not resolved. The V end lost 3 bases, the J end lost 6 bases, and 3 bases lay between the germline ends. CDR1 and CDR2 (germline): SQVTM, ANQGSEA. This CDR3 contains 10 residues.

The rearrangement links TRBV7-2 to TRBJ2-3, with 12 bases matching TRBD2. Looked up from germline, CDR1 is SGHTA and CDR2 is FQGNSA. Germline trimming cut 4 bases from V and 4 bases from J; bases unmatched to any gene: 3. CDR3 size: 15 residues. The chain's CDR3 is CASSSTSGSSDTQYF. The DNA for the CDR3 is TGTGCCAGCAGCTCGACTAGCGGGAGCTCAGATACGCAGTATTTT.

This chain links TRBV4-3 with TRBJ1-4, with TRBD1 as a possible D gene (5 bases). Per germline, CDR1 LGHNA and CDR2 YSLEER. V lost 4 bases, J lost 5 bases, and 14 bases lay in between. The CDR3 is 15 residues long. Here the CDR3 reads CASSLGLGGNEKLFF. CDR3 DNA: TGCGCCAGCAGCCTCGGACTGGGGGGGAATGAAAAACTGTTTTTT.

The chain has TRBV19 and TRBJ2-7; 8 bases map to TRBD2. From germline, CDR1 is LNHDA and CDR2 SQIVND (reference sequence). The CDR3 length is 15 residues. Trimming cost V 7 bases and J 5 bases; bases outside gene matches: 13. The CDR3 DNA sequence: TGTGCCAGTAACCGTCGAGCGGGAGTCGAGAACGAGCAGTACTTC. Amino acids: CASNRRAGVENEQYF.

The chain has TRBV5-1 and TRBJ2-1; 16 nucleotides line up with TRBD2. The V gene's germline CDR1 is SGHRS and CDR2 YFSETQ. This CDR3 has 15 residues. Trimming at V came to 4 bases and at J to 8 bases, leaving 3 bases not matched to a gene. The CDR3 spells CASSLGLAGGDEQFF. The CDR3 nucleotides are TGCGCCAGCAGCCTGGGACTAGCGGGAGGGGATGAGCAGTTCTTC.

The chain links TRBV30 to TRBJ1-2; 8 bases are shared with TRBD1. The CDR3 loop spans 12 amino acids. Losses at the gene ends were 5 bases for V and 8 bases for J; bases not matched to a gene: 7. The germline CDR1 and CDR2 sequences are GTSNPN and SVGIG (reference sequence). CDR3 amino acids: CAWLRQGSGYTF. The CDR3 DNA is TGTGCCTGGCTTAGACAGGGGTCGGGCTACACCTTC.

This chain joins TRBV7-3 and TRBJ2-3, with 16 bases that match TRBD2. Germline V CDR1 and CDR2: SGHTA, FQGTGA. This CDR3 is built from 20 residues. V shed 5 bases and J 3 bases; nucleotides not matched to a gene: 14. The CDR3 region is CASSEVPGLAGGPSTDTQYF. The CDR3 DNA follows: TGTGCCAGCAGCGAAGTCCCGGGACTAGCGGGAGGGCCCTCGACAGATACGCAGTATTTT.

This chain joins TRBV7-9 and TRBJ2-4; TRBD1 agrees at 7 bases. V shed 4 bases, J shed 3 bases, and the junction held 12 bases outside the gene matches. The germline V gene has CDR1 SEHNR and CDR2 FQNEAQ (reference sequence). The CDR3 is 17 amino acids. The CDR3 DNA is TGTGCCAGCAGCTCCCTGGTAGGGGGCCGAGACAAAAACATTCAGTACTTC. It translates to CASSSLVGGRDKNIQYF. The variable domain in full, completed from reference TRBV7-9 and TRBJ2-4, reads DTGVSQNPRHKITKRGQNVTFRCDPISEHNRLYWYRQTLGQGPEFLTYFQNEAQLEKSRLLSDRFSAERPKGSFSTLEIQRTEQGDSAMYLCASSSLVGGRDKNIQYFGAGTRLSVL.

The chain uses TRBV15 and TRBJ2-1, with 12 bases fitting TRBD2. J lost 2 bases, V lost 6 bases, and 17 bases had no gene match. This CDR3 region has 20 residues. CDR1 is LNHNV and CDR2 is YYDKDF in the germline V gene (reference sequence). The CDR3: CATRSGLAGRFFEAYNEQFF. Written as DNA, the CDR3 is TGTGCCACCAGATCAGGACTAGCGGGGCGGTTTTTTGAGGCCTACAATGAGCAGTTCTTC.

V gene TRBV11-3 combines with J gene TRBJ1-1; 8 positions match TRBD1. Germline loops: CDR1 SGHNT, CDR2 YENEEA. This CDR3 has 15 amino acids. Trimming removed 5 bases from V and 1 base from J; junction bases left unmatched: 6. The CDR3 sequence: CASSPGQGGNTEAFF. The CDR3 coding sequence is TGTGCCAGCAGCCCCGGACAGGGAGGGAACACTGAAGCTTTCTTT.

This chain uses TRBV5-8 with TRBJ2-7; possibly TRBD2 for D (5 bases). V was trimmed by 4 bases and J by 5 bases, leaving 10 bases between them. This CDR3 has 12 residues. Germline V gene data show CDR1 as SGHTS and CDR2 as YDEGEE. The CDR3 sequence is CASSTAGNEQYF. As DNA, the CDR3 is TGTGCCAGCAGCACGGCCGGGAACGAGCAGTACTTC.

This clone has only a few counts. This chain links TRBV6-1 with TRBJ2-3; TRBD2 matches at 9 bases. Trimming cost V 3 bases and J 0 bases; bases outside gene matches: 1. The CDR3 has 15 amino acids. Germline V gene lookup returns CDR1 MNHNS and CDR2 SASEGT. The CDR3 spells CASSDGTSSTDTQYF. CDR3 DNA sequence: TGTGCCAGCAGTGACGGGACTAGCAGCACAGATACGCAGTATTTT.

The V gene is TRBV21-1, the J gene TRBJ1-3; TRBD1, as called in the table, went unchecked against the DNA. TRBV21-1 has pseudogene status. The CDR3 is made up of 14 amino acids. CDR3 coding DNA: TGTGCCAGAAAGTACAGAAGCTCTGGAAACACCATATATTTT. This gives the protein CARKYRSSGNTIYF.

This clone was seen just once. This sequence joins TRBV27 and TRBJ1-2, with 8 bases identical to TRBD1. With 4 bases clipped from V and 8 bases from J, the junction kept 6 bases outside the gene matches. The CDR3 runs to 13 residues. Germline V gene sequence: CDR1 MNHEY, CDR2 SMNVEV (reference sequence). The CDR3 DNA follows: TGTGCCAGCAGTTCGACAGGGGTAGGGGGCTACACCTTC. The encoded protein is CASSSTGVGGYTF.

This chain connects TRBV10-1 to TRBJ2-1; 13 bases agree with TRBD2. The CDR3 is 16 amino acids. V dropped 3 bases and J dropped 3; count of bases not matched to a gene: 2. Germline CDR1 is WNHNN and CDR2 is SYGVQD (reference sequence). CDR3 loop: CASSERTSGSYNEQFF. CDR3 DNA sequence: TGCGCCAGCAGTGAAAGGACTAGCGGGAGCTACAATGAGCAGTTCTTC.

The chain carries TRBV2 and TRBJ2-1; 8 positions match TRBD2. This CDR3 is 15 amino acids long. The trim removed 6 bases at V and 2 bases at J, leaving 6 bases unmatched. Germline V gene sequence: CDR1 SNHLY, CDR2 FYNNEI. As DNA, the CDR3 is TGTGCCAGCAGACCAGCGGGAGTGGCCTACAATGAGCAGTTCTTC. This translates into CASRPAGVAYNEQFF.

DNA for the CDR3: TGTGCCAGCAGCTTATTGGCGGGTGGGGCAGATACGCAGTATTTT. Its translation: CASSLLAGGADTQYF. This chain joins TRBV7-6 and TRBJ2-3, with D tentatively TRBD2 (5 bases). This CDR3 region has 15 residues. V was cut by 2 bases and J by 4 bases, with 13 bases left in between. Germline CDR1 is SGHVS and CDR2 is FNYEAQ.

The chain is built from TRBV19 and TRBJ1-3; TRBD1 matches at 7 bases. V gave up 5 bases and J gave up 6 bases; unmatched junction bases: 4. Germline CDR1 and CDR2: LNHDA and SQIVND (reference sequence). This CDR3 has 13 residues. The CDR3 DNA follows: TGTGCCAGTAGTCCAGGGGGAGAAAACACCATATATTTT. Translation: CASSPGGENTIYF.

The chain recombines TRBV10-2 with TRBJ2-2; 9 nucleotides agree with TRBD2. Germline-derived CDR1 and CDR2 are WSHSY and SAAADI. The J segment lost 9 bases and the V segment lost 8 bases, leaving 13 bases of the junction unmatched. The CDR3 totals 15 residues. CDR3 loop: CASRLTASGNRELFF. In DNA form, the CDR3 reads TGCGCCAGCCGGTTAACGGCTAGCGGGAATCGGGAGCTGTTTTTT.

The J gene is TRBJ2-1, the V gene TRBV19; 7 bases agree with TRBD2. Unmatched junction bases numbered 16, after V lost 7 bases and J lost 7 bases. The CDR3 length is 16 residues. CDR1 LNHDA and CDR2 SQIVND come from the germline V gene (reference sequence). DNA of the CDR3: TGTGCCAGTAACTGGGGGGGAGGGCCAGTTTTGAATGAGCAGTTCTTC. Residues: CASNWGGGPVLNEQFF.

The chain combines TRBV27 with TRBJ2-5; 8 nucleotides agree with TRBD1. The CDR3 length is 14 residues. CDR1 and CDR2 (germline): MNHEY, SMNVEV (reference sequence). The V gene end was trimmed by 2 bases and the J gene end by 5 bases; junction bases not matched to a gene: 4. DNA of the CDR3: TGTGCCAGCAGTTTAGCCAGGGGGCTGGAGACCCAGTACTTC. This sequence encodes CASSLARGLETQYF.

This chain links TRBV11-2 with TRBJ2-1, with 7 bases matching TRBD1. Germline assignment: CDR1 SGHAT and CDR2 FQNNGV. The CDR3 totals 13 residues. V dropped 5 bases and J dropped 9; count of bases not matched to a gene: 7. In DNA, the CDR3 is TGTGCCAGCAGCCAAGGACAGGCGAGTGAGCAGTTCTTC. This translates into CASSQGQASEQFF.

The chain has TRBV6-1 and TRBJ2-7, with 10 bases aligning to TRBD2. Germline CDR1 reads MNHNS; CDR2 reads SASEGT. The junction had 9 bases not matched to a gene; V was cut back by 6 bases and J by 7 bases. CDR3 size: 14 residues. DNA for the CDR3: TGTGCCAGCAGAGTAGCGGGAGGTCCTGAGGAGCAGTACTTC. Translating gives CASRVAGGPEEQYF.

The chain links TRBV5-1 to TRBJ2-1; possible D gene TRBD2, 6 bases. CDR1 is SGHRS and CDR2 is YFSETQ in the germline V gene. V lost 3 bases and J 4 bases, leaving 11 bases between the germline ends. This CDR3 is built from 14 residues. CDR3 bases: TGCGCCAGCAGCTCGGCGGAGGGGTACAATGAGCAGTTCTTC. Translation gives CASSSAEGYNEQFF.

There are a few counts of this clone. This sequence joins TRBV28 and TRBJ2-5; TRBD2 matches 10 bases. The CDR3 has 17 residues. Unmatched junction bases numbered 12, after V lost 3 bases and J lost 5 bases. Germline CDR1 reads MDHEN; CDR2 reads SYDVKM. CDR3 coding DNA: TGTGCCAGCAGTTTTAGCTCGGCTAGCGGGAGTATGGAGACCCAGTACTTC. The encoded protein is CASSFSSASGSMETQYF.

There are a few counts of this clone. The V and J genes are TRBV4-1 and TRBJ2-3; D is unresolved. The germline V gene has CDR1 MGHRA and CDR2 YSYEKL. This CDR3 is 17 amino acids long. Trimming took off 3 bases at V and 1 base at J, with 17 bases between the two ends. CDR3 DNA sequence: TGCGCCAGCAGCCAGCCCCCTACCGATTCGGGCACAGATACGCAGTATTTT. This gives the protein CASSQPPTDSGTDTQYF.

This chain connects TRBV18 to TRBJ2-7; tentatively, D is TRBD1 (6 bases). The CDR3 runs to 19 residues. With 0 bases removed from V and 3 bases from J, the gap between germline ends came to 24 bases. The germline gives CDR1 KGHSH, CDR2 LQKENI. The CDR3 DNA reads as TGTGCCAGCTCACCACCTGTAAGAGGTAGGCAGGGGAAAATCTACGAGCAGTACTTC. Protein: CASSPPVRGRQGKIYEQYF.